This T cell receptor (beta chain) appears in the sequencing data of a study of T cells after posttransplantation cyclophosphamide. Some clones are missing from TCRdb's copy, which holds only in-frame ones; the method was immunoSEQ multiplex PCR. The sample contains 30,000 to 40,000 clones, approximately 90% of which appear only once. Broader study findings: Tissue-infiltrating T cells from skin or gut overlapped little with blood T cells.

As for this clone: Its antigen is unknown.

Sequenced material: PBMCs. The TCR sequence derives from a woman aged 40 to 55 with a blood cancer, CMV-positive, and with a related stem cell donor.

The CDR3 sequence: CASTPEDFSNQPQHF. The DNA for the CDR3 is TGTGCCAGCACCCCGGAGGACTTTAGCAATCAGCCCCAGCATTTT. The genes are TRBV28 and TRBJ1-5, with D unclear. CDR3 length: 15 residues. Trimming pared 7 bases from V and 0 bases from J, leaving 13 bases between. Germline CDR1 reads MDHEN; CDR2 reads SYDVKM.